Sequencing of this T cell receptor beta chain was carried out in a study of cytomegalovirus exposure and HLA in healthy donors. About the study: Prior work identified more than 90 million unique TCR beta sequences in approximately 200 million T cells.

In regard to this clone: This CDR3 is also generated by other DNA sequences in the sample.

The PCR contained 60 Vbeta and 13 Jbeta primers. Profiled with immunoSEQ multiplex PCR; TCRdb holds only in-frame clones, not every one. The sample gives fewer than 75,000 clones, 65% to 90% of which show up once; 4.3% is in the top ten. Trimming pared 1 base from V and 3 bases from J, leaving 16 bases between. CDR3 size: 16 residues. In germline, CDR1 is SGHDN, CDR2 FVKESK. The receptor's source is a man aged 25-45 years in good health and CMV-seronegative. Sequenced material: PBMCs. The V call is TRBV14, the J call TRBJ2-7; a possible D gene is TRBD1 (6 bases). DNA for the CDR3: TGTGCCAGCAGCCAAGGCAGGGGCAATTGGGACTACGAGCAGTACTTC. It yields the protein CASSQGRGNWDYEQYF. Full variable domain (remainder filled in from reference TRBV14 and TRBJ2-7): EAGVTQFPSHSVIEKGQTVTLRCDPISGHDNLYWYRRVMGKEIKFLLHFVKESKQDESGMPNNRFLAERTGGTYSTLKVQPAELEDSGVYFCASSQGRGNWDYEQYFGPGTRLTVT.